This passage covers 26 T cell receptor beta chains from one sample sequenced in a study of blood T cell repertoires in COVID-19. Sequencing used immunoSEQ multiplex PCR; TCRdb keeps in-frame clones, though not all of them. Among some 240,000 clones, around 90% were seen once, and the ten largest hold 7.2%. Sequencing was carried out using peripheral blood. Source of these receptors: a man between 60 and 70 years old who had recovered from COVID-19.

The count of this clone is one. This rearrangement joins TRBV7-6 to TRBJ2-3; D is unclear. The CDR3 totals 14 residues. Germline V gene data show CDR1 as SGHVS and CDR2 as FNYEAQ. Trimming stripped 2 bases from V and 1 base from J, with 7 bases between. CDR3 nucleotide sequence: TGTGCCAGCAGCTTAATCCCAGGCACAGATACGCAGTATTTT. It translates to CASSLIPGTDTQYF.

V is TRBV20-1 and J is TRBJ2-3; D ambiguous. The ends were cut back, 4 bases at V and 3 bases at J, with 5 bases in the middle. In germline, CDR1 is DFQATT, CDR2 SNEGSKA (reference sequence). The CDR3 runs 11 residues. The CDR3: CSAIYTDTQYF. In DNA, the CDR3 is TGCAGTGCTATTTATACAGATACGCAGTATTTT.

Note on this clone: Other DNA sequences of this sample code for an identical CDR3. The chain couples TRBV11-3 to TRBJ1-1; TRBD1 is a possible D gene (5 bases). The CDR3 spans 13 residues. V was cut by 5 bases and J by 5 bases, with 12 bases left in between. The germline CDR1 and CDR2 sequences are SGHNT and YENEEA. The DNA of the CDR3 is TGTGCCAGCAGCCTCCGGGGGGGGACTGAAGCTTTCTTT. Its translation is CASSLRGGTEAFF.

The gene calls are TRBV24-1 and TRBJ2-2; D uncertain. Trimming took off 3 bases at V and 1 base at J, with 8 bases between the two ends. Germline V CDR1 and CDR2: KGHDR, SFDVKD. The CDR3 loop spans 15 amino acids. The CDR3 protein is CATSDLRQNTGELFF. CDR3 nucleotides: TGTGCCACCAGTGATCTACGACAGAACACCGGGGAGCTGTTTTTT.

This clone was detected only a few times. The rearrangement joins TRBV7-9 to TRBJ1-6, with 7 bases matching TRBD1. Per the germline V gene, CDR1 is SEHNR and CDR2 is FQNEAQ (reference sequence). The CDR3 loop spans 17 amino acids. V lost 6 bases and J lost 9; bases outside the gene matches: 17. In DNA form, the CDR3 reads TGTGCCAGCAGTCCGGACTGGGACAGCTCAACACTTTCACCCCTCCACTTT. It encodes CASSPDWDSSTLSPLHF.

About this clone: Other DNA sequences in the same sample also yield this CDR3. V is TRBV5-1 and J is TRBJ2-3, with TRBD1 matching over 7 bases. The CDR3 spans 13 residues. Trimming removed 1 base from V and 6 bases from J; junction bases left unmatched: 2. CDR1 and CDR2 (germline): SGHRS, YFSETQ. The CDR3 nucleotides read TGCGCCAGCAGCTTGACAGGGGAGGATACGCAGTATTTT. Protein sequence: CASSLTGEDTQYF. The full variable domain, in which reference TRBV5-1 and TRBJ2-3 provide the parts outside the CDR3, is KAGVTQTPRYLIKTRGQQVTLSCSPISGHRSVSWYQQTPGQGLQFLFEYFSETQRNKGNFPGRFSGRQFSNSRSEMNVSTLELGDSALYLCASSLTGEDTQYFGPGTRLTVL.

The chain recombines TRBV19 with TRBJ2-2; D ambiguous. The germline V gene encodes CDR1 LNHDA and CDR2 SQIVND (reference sequence). This CDR3 contains 12 residues. The V end lost 7 bases, the J end lost 6 bases, and 9 bases lay between the germline ends. The DNA of the CDR3 is TGTGCCAGTAACGGTGCCGCCGGGGAGCTGTTTTTT. Translated: CASNGAAGELFF.

V usage is TRBV2 and J usage is TRBJ2-6, with a possible D match to TRBD1 (6 bases). The CDR3 is 14 residues long. Germline CDR1 SNHLY, CDR2 FYNNEI. Trimming stripped 11 bases from V and 1 base from J, with 12 bases between. The CDR3 sequence: CAFRGGSGANVLTF. Written as DNA, the CDR3 is TGTGCCTTCAGAGGGGGATCTGGGGCCAACGTCCTGACTTTC.

This chain connects TRBV7-9 to TRBJ1-2; D might be TRBD1 (6 bases). The CDR3 is 14 residues long. CDR1 is SEHNR, CDR2 FQNEAQ, per germline (reference sequence). V lost 8 bases and J lost 3, with 16 bases in between. The CDR3 loop is CASSSQGPHYGYTF. Written as DNA, the CDR3 is TGTGCCAGCTCCTCACAGGGTCCCCACTATGGCTACACCTTC.

V gene TRBV19 combines with J gene TRBJ2-3, with 11 nucleotides matching TRBD2. V shed 7 bases and J 8 bases; nucleotides not matched to a gene: 8. Germline assignment: CDR1 LNHDA and CDR2 SQIVND (reference sequence). The CDR3 runs 14 residues. The chain's CDR3 is CASTISGGAGTQYF. The CDR3 DNA is TGTGCCAGTACCATTAGCGGGGGGGCCGGTACGCAGTATTTT.

This chain joins TRBV5-1 and TRBJ1-2, with TRBD1 matching over 7 bases. The V and J ends lost 0 bases and 7 bases, in that order; junction bases with no gene match: 6. Germline V gene sequence: CDR1 SGHRS, CDR2 YFSETQ. This CDR3 comprises 14 residues. CDR3 loop: CASSLAGTESGYTF. The CDR3 DNA follows: TGCGCCAGCAGCTTGGCAGGGACAGAATCTGGCTACACCTTC. The full variable domain, rest sourced from reference TRBV5-1 and TRBJ1-2, is KAGVTQTPRYLIKTRGQQVTLSCSPISGHRSVSWYQQTPGQGLQFLFEYFSETQRNKGNFPGRFSGRQFSNSRSEMNVSTLELGDSALYLCASSLAGTESGYTFGSGTRLTVV.

The rearrangement links TRBV5-4 to TRBJ2-2; D possibly corresponds to TRBD1 (5 bases). This CDR3 is 16 amino acids long. CDR1 and CDR2 (germline): SGHNT, YYREEE (reference sequence). The V end lost 4 bases, the J end lost 1 base, and 14 bases lay between the germline ends. As DNA, the CDR3 is TGTGCCAGCAGCCGGCATATCGGACAGAACACCGGGGAGCTGTTTTTT. Translation: CASSRHIGQNTGELFF.

The rearrangement joins TRBV18 to TRBJ1-5; no clear D gene. The CDR3 spans 16 residues. CDR1 is KGHSH and CDR2 is LQKENI in the germline V gene. Trimming pared 1 base from V and 2 bases from J, leaving 12 bases between. DNA for the CDR3: TGTGCCAGCTCACCACGCACAGCGGAGGGCAATCAGCCCCAGCATTTT. Protein: CASSPRTAEGNQPQHF. The full variable domain, in which reference TRBV18 and TRBJ1-5 provide the parts outside the CDR3, is NAGVMQNPRHLVRRRGQEARLRCSPMKGHSHVYWYRQLPEEGLKFMVYLQKENIIDESGMPKERFSAEFPKEGPSILRIQQVVRGDSAAYFCASSPRTAEGNQPQHFGDGTRLSIL.

This chain uses TRBV5-1 with TRBJ2-1; a weak D match, TRBD1 (6 bases). Per germline, CDR1 SGHRS and CDR2 YFSETQ. The CDR3 consists of 14 residues. V lost 6 bases, J lost 8 bases, and 18 bases lay in between. The CDR3 sequence: CASKTTTGSHEQFF. CDR3 coding DNA: TGCGCCAGCAAAACTACCACAGGGAGCCATGAGCAGTTCTTC.

The V and J genes are TRBV2 and TRBJ1-6; D unclear. The CDR3 has 13 residues. Trimming took off 8 bases at V and 4 bases at J, with 9 bases between the two ends. The germline V gene has CDR1 SNHLY and CDR2 FYNNEI. The CDR3 DNA reads TGTGCCAGCCTCCGGGGTTATAATTCACCCCTCCACTTT. Translating it yields CASLRGYNSPLHF.

This clone came up a few times. This chain uses TRBV2 with TRBJ1-2, with D perhaps matching TRBD1 (5 bases). This CDR3 has 12 amino acids. With 4 bases removed from V and 3 bases from J, the gap between germline ends came to 6 bases. Per germline, CDR1 SNHLY and CDR2 FYNNEI. In DNA form, the CDR3 reads TGTGCCAGCAGTGTACAGGACTATGGCTACACCTTC. This translates into CASSVQDYGYTF.

This chain connects TRBV6-5 to TRBJ2-7, with D possibly being TRBD1 (6 bases). The CDR3 has 14 residues. CDR1 is MNHEY and CDR2 is SVGAGI in the germline V gene. V shed 10 bases and J shed 0 bases, with 16 bases lying between them. The CDR3 protein is CATSTGDSSYEQYV. CDR3 DNA: TGTGCCACCTCGACAGGCGATAGCTCCTACGAGCAGTACGTC.

This clone was observed a single time. J is TRBJ2-7 and V is TRBV6-2 or TRBV6-3; TRBD2 matches 9 bases. The CDR3 covers 16 residues. In germline, CDR1 is MNHEY, CDR2 SVGEGT. J lost 1 base, V lost 2 bases, and 6 bases had no gene match. This CDR3 is CASSYVRTSVSYEQYF. CDR3 coding DNA: TGTGCCAGCAGTTACGTAAGGACTAGCGTATCCTACGAGCAGTACTTC.

The chain has TRBV6-5 and TRBJ1-1; tentative D call: TRBD1 (5 bases). V lost 10 bases and J lost 0, with 15 bases in between. CDR1 is MNHEY, CDR2 SVGAGI, per germline. The CDR3 has 14 amino acids. This CDR3 reads CATSPTGVNTEAFF. Here the CDR3 DNA reads TGTGCCACCTCCCCTACAGGTGTGAACACTGAAGCTTTCTTT.

This chain uses TRBV18 with TRBJ1-5; possibly TRBD1 for D (5 bases). CDR1 KGHSH and CDR2 LQKENI come from the germline V gene. Trimming removed 2 bases at V and 3 bases at J, with 14 bases between. The length of the CDR3 is 16 residues. The CDR3 DNA sequence: TGTGCCAGCTCACCATATGTTTCAGGGTTCAATCAGCCCCAGCATTTT. Amino acids: CASSPYVSGFNQPQHF.

The chain uses TRBV2 and TRBJ2-1; possibly TRBD2 for D (7 bases). CDR1 is SNHLY and CDR2 is FYNNEI in the germline V gene. Trimming removed 3 bases at V and 7 bases at J, with 16 bases between. The CDR3 runs 15 residues. This chain's CDR3 is CASSDWRGGGNEQFF. The DNA of the CDR3 is TGTGCCAGCAGTGATTGGAGGGGGGGTGGAAATGAGCAGTTCTTC.

V usage is TRBV29-1 and J usage is TRBJ2-7; possible D gene TRBD1, 6 bases. Trimming removed 7 bases from V and 2 bases from J, with 27 bases in between. Germline CDR1 is SQVTM and CDR2 is ANQGSEA. The CDR3 length is 17 residues. This chain's CDR3 is CSANDPYRAILTYEQYV. For the CDR3, the DNA is TGCAGCGCTAACGACCCCTACAGGGCTATCCTGACCTACGAGCAGTACGTC.

In its sample, this clone was seen a few times. The CDR3 DNA follows: TGTGCCAGTAGCTCAGAGGGACAGGTCTCCTACGAGCAGTACTTC. It specifies CASSSEGQVSYEQYF. This sequence joins TRBV19 and TRBJ2-7, with 8 bases that match TRBD1. The V gene end was trimmed by 6 bases and the J gene end by 0 bases; junction bases not matched to a gene: 7. Germline loops: CDR1 LNHDA, CDR2 SQIVND (reference sequence). The CDR3 consists of 15 residues.

The chain combines TRBV6-1 with TRBJ2-3; D unclear. There are 16 residues in the CDR3. With 0 bases removed from V and 1 base from J, the gap between germline ends came to 11 bases. CDR1 is MNHNS and CDR2 is SASEGT in the germline V gene. The CDR3: CASSEAMGRGTDTQYF. DNA for the CDR3: TGTGCCAGCAGTGAAGCAATGGGTCGGGGCACAGATACGCAGTATTTT.

V is TRBV24-1 and J is TRBJ2-3; 8 bases line up with TRBD2. Germline CDR1 and CDR2: KGHDR and SFDVKD. With 6 bases clipped from V and 9 bases from J, the junction kept 7 bases outside the gene matches. CDR3 length: 13 residues. CDR3: CATSPNGGRTQYF. CDR3 nucleotide sequence: TGTGCCACCAGTCCAAACGGCGGGAGGACGCAGTATTTT.

The gene calls are TRBV27 and TRBJ1-4; D is perhaps TRBD1 (5 bases). Germline V gives CDR1 MNHEY, CDR2 SMNVEV (reference sequence). Trimming stripped 6 bases from V and 3 bases from J, with 14 bases between. The CDR3 length is 15 residues. CDR3 loop: CASRPWGKANEKLFF. The CDR3 region has the DNA TGTGCCAGCAGACCATGGGGCAAGGCTAATGAAAAACTGTTTTTT.